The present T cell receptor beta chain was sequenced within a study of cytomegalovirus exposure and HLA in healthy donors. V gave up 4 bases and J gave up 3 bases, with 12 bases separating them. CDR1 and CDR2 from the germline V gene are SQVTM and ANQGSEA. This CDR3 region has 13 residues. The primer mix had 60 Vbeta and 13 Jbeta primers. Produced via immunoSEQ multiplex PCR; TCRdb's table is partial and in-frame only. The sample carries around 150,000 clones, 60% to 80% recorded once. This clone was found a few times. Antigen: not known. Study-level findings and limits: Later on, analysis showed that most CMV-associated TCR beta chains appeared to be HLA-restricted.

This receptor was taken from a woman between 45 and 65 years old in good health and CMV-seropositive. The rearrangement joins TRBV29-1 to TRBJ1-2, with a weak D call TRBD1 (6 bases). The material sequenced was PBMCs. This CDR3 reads CSVVGGGYYGYTF. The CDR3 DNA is TGCAGCGTTGTAGGGGGGGGCTACTATGGCTACACCTTC.